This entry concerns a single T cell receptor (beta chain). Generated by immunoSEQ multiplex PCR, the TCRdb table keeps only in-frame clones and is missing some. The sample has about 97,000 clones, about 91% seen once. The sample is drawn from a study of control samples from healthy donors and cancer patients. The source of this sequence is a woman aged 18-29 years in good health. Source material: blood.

CDR3 protein: CASSLDGGVETQYF. CDR3 nucleotide sequence: TGTGCCAGCAGCCTTGACGGGGGGGTAGAGACCCAGTACTTC. The rearrangement joins TRBV7-6 to TRBJ2-5; 8 bases agree with TRBD2. The CDR3 has 14 amino acids. Germline CDR1 reads SGHVS; CDR2 reads FNYEAQ. The junction had 6 bases not matched to a gene; V was cut back by 5 bases and J by 4 bases.